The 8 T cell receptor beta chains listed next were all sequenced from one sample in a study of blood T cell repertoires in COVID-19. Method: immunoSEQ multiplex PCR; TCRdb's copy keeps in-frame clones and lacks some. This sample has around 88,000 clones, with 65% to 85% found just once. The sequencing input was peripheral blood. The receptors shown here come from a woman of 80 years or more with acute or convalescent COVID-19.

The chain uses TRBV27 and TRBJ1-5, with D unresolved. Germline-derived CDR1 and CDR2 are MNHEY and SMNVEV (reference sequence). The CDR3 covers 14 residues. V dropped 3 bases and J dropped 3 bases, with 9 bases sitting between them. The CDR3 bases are TGTGCCAGCAGTTTCCGTCAACACAATCAGCCCCAGCATTTT. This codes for CASSFRQHNQPQHF.

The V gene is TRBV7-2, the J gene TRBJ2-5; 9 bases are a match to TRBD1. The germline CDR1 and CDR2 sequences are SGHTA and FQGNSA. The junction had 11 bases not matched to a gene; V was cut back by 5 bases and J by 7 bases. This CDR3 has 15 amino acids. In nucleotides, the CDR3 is TGTGCCAGCAGCGGTGCCGGTGGGACAGGGATGACCCAGTACTTC. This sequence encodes CASSGAGGTGMTQYF.

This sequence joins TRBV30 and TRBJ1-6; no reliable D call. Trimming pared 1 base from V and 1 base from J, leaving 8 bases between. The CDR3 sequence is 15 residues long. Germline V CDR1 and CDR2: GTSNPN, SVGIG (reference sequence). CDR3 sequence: CAWSGGRSYNSPLHF. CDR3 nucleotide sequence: TGTGCCTGGAGTGGCGGGCGATCCTATAATTCACCCCTCCACTTT.

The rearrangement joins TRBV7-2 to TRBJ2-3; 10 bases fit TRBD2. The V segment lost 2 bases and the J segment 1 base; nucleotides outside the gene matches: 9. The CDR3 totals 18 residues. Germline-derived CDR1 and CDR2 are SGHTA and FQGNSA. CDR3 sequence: CASSLSASGGSRTDTQYF. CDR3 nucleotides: TGTGCCAGCAGCTTATCGGCTAGCGGGGGATCTCGCACAGATACGCAGTATTTT.

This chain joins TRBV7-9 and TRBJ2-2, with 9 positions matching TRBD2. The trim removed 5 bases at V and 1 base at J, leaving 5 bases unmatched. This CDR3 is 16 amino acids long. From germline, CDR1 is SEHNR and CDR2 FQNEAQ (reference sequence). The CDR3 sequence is CASSKRGAGNTGELFF. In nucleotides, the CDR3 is TGTGCCAGCAGCAAGCGGGGGGCAGGGAACACCGGGGAGCTGTTTTTT.

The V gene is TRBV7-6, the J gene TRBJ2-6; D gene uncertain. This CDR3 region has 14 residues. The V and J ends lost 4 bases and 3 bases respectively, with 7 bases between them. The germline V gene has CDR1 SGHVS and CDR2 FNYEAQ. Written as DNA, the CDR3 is TGTGCCAGCAGCTCCCCCCATGGGGCCAACGTCCTGACTTTC. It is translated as CASSSPHGANVLTF.

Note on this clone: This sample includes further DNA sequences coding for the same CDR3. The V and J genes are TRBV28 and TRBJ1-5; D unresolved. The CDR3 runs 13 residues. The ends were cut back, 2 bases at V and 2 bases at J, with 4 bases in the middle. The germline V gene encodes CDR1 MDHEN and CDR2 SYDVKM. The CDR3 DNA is TGTGCCAGCAGTTTAACAGGCAATCAGCCCCAGCATTTT. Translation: CASSLTGNQPQHF. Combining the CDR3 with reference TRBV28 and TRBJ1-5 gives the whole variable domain DVKVTQSSRYLVKRTGEKVFLECVQDMDHENMFWYRQDPGLGLRLIYFSYDVKMKEKGDIPEGYSVSREKKERFSLILESASTNQTSMYLCASSLTGNQPQHFGDGTRLSIL.

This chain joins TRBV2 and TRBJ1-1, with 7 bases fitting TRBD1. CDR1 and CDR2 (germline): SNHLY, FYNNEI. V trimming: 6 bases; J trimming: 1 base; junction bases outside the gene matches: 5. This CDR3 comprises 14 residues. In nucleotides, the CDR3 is TGTGCCAGCAGGGGGGACAGTAAGAACACTGAAGCTTTCTTT. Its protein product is CASRGDSKNTEAFF.